Each of the 15 T cell receptor beta chains below was sequenced from the same sample in a study of chemoradiotherapy in HPV16-positive cancers. Method: immunoSEQ multiplex PCR; TCRdb's copy keeps in-frame clones and lacks some. The sample lists 4,000 to 5,500 clones, about 91% seen once, with 2.5% to 3.5% in the top ten. This specimen consisted of tumor tissue, obtained from a patient who underwent chemoradiotherapy. The receptor source for this set is a human donor with HPV-associated anogenital cancer.

The chain carries TRBV28 and TRBJ1-3; D uncertain. The CDR3 has 14 residues. CDR1 is MDHEN, CDR2 SYDVKM, per germline. V was trimmed by 6 bases and J by 0 bases, leaving 9 bases between them. CDR3 bases: TGTGCCAGCAGAAAACGGAGCTCTGGAAACACCATATATTTT. This sequence encodes CASRKRSSGNTIYF.

This chain uses TRBV4-3 with TRBJ2-3; 15 bases fit TRBD2. The CDR3 totals 16 residues. Germline loops: CDR1 LGHNA, CDR2 YSLEER. V shed 3 bases and J 6 bases; nucleotides not matched to a gene: 4. In DNA, the CDR3 is TGCGCCAGCAGCCAGGGACTAGCGGGAGGTGCGGATACGCAGTATTTT. As protein: CASSQGLAGGADTQYF.

The rearrangement uses TRBV5-1 and TRBJ1-4; D is uncertain. The V gene's germline CDR1 is SGHRS and CDR2 YFSETQ. The V end lost 2 bases, the J end lost 4 bases, and 9 bases lay between the germline ends. The CDR3 covers 14 residues. Here the CDR3 DNA reads TGCGCCAGCAGCTTAGTCGGCAGTAATGAAAAACTGTTTTTT. It yields the protein CASSLVGSNEKLFF.

The chain employs TRBV28 and TRBJ1-3; weak D call: TRBD1 (5 bases). Germline V gene data show CDR1 as MDHEN and CDR2 as SYDVKM. The CDR3 sequence is 13 residues long. The germline V and J ends were trimmed by 8 bases and 0 bases, with 8 bases remaining between them. CDR3 DNA sequence: TGTGCCAGCCAGGACACCTCTGGAAACACCATATATTTT. This translates into CASQDTSGNTIYF.

This clone has only one observation. V usage is TRBV7-2 and J usage is TRBJ2-3; the D is unclear. The CDR3 sequence is 14 residues long. The V end was cut by 4 bases, the J end by 6 bases, with 14 bases between. CDR1 is SGHTA and CDR2 is FQGNSA in the germline V gene. The CDR3 sequence is CASSSQRAHDTQYF. The CDR3 coding sequence is TGTGCCAGCAGCTCACAAAGGGCCCACGATACGCAGTATTTT.

V gene TRBV11-2 combines with J gene TRBJ2-6; no reliable D call. Per germline, CDR1 SGHAT and CDR2 FQNNGV. V shed 4 bases and J shed 12 bases, with 7 bases lying between them. This CDR3 has 11 amino acids. The CDR3 DNA reads TGTGCCAGCAGCTATCTGGGCGTCCTGACTTTC. Amino acid sequence: CASSYLGVLTF.

The CDR3 protein is CASSPRLASYEQYF. CDR3 DNA: TGTGCCAGCAGTCCCAGACTAGCCTCCTACGAGCAGTACTTC. The V call is TRBV27, the J call TRBJ2-7; TRBD2 matches 7 bases. This CDR3 spans 14 amino acids. Germline V gene data show CDR1 as MNHEY and CDR2 as SMNVEV (reference sequence). V lost 5 bases and J lost 0; bases outside the gene matches: 4.

The chain recombines TRBV5-1 with TRBJ2-3, with 8 bases that match TRBD1. Losses at the gene ends were 4 bases for V and 5 bases for J; bases not matched to a gene: 6. Germline assignment: CDR1 SGHRS and CDR2 YFSETQ. The CDR3 sequence is 14 residues long. CDR3 sequence: CASSPGQGLDTQYF. DNA of the CDR3: TGCGCCAGCAGCCCCGGACAGGGACTAGATACGCAGTATTTT.

The chain joins TRBV28 to TRBJ2-2, with a tentative D call TRBD2 (5 bases). The V end lost 3 bases, the J end lost 5 bases, and 7 bases lay between the germline ends. This CDR3 has 13 amino acids. Germline V gives CDR1 MDHEN, CDR2 SYDVKM. As DNA, the CDR3 is TGTGCCAGCAGTTTGAGGAGGACCGGGGAGCTGTTTTTT. Translated, it gives CASSLRRTGELFF.

The rearrangement uses TRBV19 and TRBJ1-1; the D is unclear. Germline V gene data show CDR1 as LNHDA and CDR2 as SQIVND (reference sequence). Between the trimmed V and J ends, which lost 6 bases and 2 bases, there was a span of 13 bases. The CDR3 is made up of 14 amino acids. The DNA for the CDR3 is TGTGCCAGTAGACACGTCGGCTCCAACACTGAAGCTTTCTTT. Translation: CASRHVGSNTEAFF.

The chain joins TRBV30 to TRBJ2-5; D possibly matches TRBD1 or TRBD2 (5 bases each). Trimming removed 2 bases at V and 0 bases at J, with 13 bases between. Germline-derived CDR1 and CDR2 are GTSNPN and SVGIG (reference sequence). This CDR3 contains 15 residues. The CDR3 DNA follows: TGTGCCTGGAGTTTCCCGGGACCGGACCAAGAGACCCAGTACTTC. Translating gives CAWSFPGPDQETQYF. Drawing the rest from reference TRBV30 and TRBJ2-5, the complete variable domain is SQTIHQWPATLVQPVGSPLSLECTVEGTSNPNLYWYRQAAGRGLQLLFYSVGIGQISSEVPQNLSASRPQDRQFILSSKKLLLSDSGFYLCAWSFPGPDQETQYFGPGTRLLVL.

V and J are TRBV19 and TRBJ2-7; the D is unclear. The germline V gene has CDR1 LNHDA and CDR2 SQIVND (reference sequence). The CDR3 has 13 residues. Trimming pared 10 bases from V and 3 bases from J, leaving 16 bases between. The CDR3 DNA follows: TGTGCCACTTCGGTTCAGTCAGGCTACGAGCAGTACTTC. This sequence encodes CATSVQSGYEQYF.

In this sample, this clone turned up once. V is TRBV27 and J is TRBJ2-7, with D unclear. Germline CDR1 MNHEY, CDR2 SMNVEV (reference sequence). The CDR3 consists of 13 residues. Trimming took off 7 bases at V and 0 bases at J, with 10 bases between the two ends. Here the CDR3 reads CASTGGNSYEQYF. The DNA of the CDR3 is TGTGCCAGCACCGGCGGAAACTCCTACGAGCAGTACTTC.

This rearrangement joins TRBV6-4 to TRBJ2-3, with TRBD2 matching over 8 bases. J was trimmed by 2 bases and V by 0 bases; bases with no gene match: 7. Looked up from germline, CDR1 is MRHNA and CDR2 is SNTAGT. There are 17 residues in the CDR3. The CDR3 coding sequence is TGTGCCAGCAGTGACTCATCCAGCGGGGGTCCCACAGATACGCAGTATTTT. Translation: CASSDSSSGGPTDTQYF.

The rearrangement links TRBV6-1 to TRBJ1-5; tentatively, D is TRBD1 (5 bases). Germline CDR1 reads MNHNS; CDR2 reads SASEGT. Deletions cut 0 bases from V and 5 bases from J, with 14 bases between. The CDR3 runs to 16 residues. Written as DNA, the CDR3 is TGTGCCAGCAGTGAAGCGCGCCTACCCAGGGATCAGCCCCAGCATTTT. Protein sequence: CASSEARLPRDQPQHF.